These T cell receptor beta chains were read from a single sample in a study of beta chain features in type 1 diabetes. Libraries were prepared by immunoSEQ multiplex PCR; TCRdb keeps only in-frame clonotypes and omits some of them. Here the sample spans around 250,000 clones, more than 11% being singletons. Sequenced: naive CD4+ T cells from blood. These TCRs come from a man aged 25 to 40 with type 1 diabetes. The CDR3 runs from the conserved cysteine through the conserved F or W. The D gene is left open where the match is weak. Clone size is shown for a subset of rows, as once, few, many or a class of expanded clone.

clone_size,j_call,cdr3_length,d_call,v_call,cdr3_aa,cdr3_nt
.,TRBJ2-7,14,TRBD2,TRBV9,CASSLGGGGYEQYF,TGTGCCAGCAGCCTCGGCGGGGGGGGCTACGAGCAGTACTTC
.,TRBJ2-3,15,TRBD2,TRBV5-1,CASSSASGGADTQYF,TGCGCCAGCAGCTCCGCTAGCGGGGGCGCAGATACGCAGTATTTT
.,TRBJ2-4,14,.,TRBV6-6,CASRPGWAGNIQYF,TGTGCCAGCAGACCCGGCTGGGCGGGAAACATTCAGTACTTC
few,TRBJ2-2,14,.,TRBV30,CAWRVSGTDGELFF,TGTGCCTGGAGGGTTAGCGGGACAGACGGGGAGCTGTTTTTT
few,TRBJ2-5,13,.,TRBV9,CASSPGGYETQYF,TGTGCCAGCAGCCCCGGCGGATACGAGACCCAGTACTTC
once,TRBJ2-3,16,.,TRBV9,CASSSRTGFSTDTQYF,TGTGCCAGCAGCTCACGTACAGGTTTTAGCACAGATACGCAGTATTTT
.,TRBJ1-1,13,TRBD1,TRBV29-1,CSVGQGFNTEAFF,TGCAGCGTTGGACAGGGTTTTAACACTGAAGCTTTCTTT
.,TRBJ1-2,14,.,TRBV9,CASGQDSLNYGYTF,TGTGCCAGCGGCCAGGACAGTTTAAACTATGGCTACACCTTC
few,TRBJ2-3,16,TRBD1,TRBV30,CAWSAGTGFLADTQYF,TGTGCCTGGAGTGCCGGGACAGGGTTTTTGGCAGATACGCAGTATTTT
few,TRBJ2-5,13,TRBD1,TRBV13,CASSFDRDETQYF,TGTGCCAGCAGCTTTGACAGGGACGAGACCCAGTACTTC